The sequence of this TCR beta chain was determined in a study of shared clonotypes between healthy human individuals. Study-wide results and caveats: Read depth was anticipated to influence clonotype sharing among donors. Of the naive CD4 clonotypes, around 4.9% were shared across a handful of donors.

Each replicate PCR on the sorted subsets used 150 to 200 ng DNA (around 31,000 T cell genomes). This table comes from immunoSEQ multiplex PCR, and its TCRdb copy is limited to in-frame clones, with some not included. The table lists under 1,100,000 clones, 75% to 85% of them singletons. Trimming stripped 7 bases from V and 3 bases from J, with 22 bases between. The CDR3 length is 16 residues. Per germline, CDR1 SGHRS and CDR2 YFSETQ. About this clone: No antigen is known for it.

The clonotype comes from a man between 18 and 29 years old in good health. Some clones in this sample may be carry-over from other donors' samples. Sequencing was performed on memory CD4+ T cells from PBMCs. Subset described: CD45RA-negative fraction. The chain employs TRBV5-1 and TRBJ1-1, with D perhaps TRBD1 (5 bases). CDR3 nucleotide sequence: TGCGCCAGCGTGGGTGGGGCCAGCACCGTCCACACTGAAGCTTTCTTT. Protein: CASVGGASTVHTEAFF.